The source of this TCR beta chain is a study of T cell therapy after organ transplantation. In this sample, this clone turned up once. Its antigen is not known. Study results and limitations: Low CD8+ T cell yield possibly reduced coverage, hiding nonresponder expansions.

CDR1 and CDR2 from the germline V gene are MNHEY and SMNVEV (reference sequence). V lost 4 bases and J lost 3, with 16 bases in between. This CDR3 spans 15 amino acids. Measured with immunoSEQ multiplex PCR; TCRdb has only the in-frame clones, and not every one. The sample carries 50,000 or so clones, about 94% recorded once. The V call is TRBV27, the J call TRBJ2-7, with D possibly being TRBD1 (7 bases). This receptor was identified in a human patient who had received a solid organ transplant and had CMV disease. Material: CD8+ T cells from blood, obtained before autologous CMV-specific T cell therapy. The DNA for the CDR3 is TGTGCCAGCAGTTCCACAGGGGAGGCTTACTACGAGCAGTACTTC. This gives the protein CASSSTGEAYYEQYF.